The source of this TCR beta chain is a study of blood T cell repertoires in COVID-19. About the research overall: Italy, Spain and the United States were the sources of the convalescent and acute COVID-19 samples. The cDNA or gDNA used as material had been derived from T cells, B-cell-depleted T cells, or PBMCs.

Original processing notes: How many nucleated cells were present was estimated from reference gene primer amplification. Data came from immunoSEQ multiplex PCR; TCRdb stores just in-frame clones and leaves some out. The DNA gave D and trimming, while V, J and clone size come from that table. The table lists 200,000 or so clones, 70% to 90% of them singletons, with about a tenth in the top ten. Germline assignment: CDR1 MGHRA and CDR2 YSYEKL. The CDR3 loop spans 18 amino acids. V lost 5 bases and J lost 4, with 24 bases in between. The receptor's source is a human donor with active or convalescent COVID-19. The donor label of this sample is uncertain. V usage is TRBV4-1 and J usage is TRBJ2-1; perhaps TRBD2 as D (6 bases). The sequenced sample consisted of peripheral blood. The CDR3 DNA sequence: TGCGCCAGCAGCGTTTACCCGAGGAGGGCAATAGGGTACAATGAGCAGTTCTTC. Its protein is CASSVYPRRAIGYNEQFF.